These T cell receptor beta chains were read from a single sample in a study of PD-L1 blockade in urothelial cancer. The repertoire was sequenced with immunoSEQ multiplex PCR; TCRdb's copy has only in-frame clones and lacks some. The table shows roughly 63,000 clones, with around 81% occurring only once. The sample here was PBMCs, taken around atezolizumab (anti-PD-L1) treatment. The receptors here all came from a man in his 70s with urothelial cancer. Both conserved end residues are part of each CDR3. Fields, in order: clone size, J gene, D gene, V gene, CDR3 DNA, CDR3 protein. The D gene is left open where the match is weak. Not every row has a clone size; where given, it reads once, few, many or a size class.

>NA|TRBJ2-7|TRBD1|TRBV4-2
TGTGCCAGCAGCCATTCGGGACAGGGGGCGCGGGGGGCTTACGAGCAGTACTTC
CASSHSGQGARGAYEQYF
>NA|TRBJ2-7|TRBD1|TRBV27
TGTGCCAGCAGTTCCCCCGGGACAGGGGGTTTCTACGAGCAGTACTTC
CASSSPGTGGFYEQYF
>NA|TRBJ2-7|TRBD2|TRBV7-2
TGTGCCAGCAGCTTAGTGGCTAGCGGGACGACTTACGAGCAGTACTTC
CASSLVASGTTYEQYF
>NA|TRBJ1-2|NA|TRBV28
TGTGCCAGCAGTTTGGAGGGGCAGAGTTATGGCTACACCTTC
CASSLEGQSYGYTF
>NA|TRBJ2-5|TRBD2|TRBV6-5
TGTGCCAGCAAACCCCCACTAGCGGGGCAAGAGACCCAGTACTTC
CASKPPLAGQETQYF
>NA|TRBJ1-5|NA|TRBV7-9
TGTGCCAGCAGTACAGGGTTCAATGGCAATCAGCCCCAGCATTTT
CASSTGFNGNQPQHF
>NA|TRBJ1-1|TRBD1|TRBV29-1
TGCAGCGTTGAGGGCCCCACAGGGGTTGATGGTGAAGCTTTCTTT
CSVEGPTGVDGEAFF
>NA|TRBJ1-4|TRBD1|TRBV2
TGTGCCAGCAACGGCGGGACAGGGAGTGAAAAACTGTTTTTT
CASNGGTGSEKLFF
>NA|TRBJ2-1|NA|TRBV7-2
TGTGCCAGCAGCTTTCGGCGCGGAGCCTACAATGAGCAGTTCTTC
CASSFRRGAYNEQFF
>NA|TRBJ2-3|TRBD2|TRBV11-2
TGTGCCAGCAGCCCAAGGGGAGGGCTCACAGATACGCAGTATTTT
CASSPRGGLTDTQYF
>NA|TRBJ2-7|TRBD1|TRBV11-3
TGTGCCAGCAGCCCCCAGAGGGGGCCCCCCTACGAGCAGTACTTC
CASSPQRGPPYEQYF
>NA|TRBJ1-1|NA|TRBV10-2
TGCGCCAGCAGTGAGGGCGGGCGGGAAGCTTTCTTT
CASSEGGREAFF
>NA|TRBJ2-1|TRBD2|TRBV18
TGTGCCAGCTCCCCTAGCGGGAGCTCCTACAATGAGCAGTTCTTC
CASSPSGSSYNEQFF
>NA|TRBJ2-7|NA|TRBV14
TGTGCCAGCAGCCAAGCGGGACACGACTCCTACGAGCAGTACTTC
CASSQAGHDSYEQYF
>NA|TRBJ1-3|NA|TRBV5-4
TGTGCCAGCAGCTTGGAGACAGCCTCTGGAAACACCATATATTTT
CASSLETASGNTIYF
>NA|TRBJ1-4|TRBD1|TRBV5-1
TGCGCCAGCAGCGTGACAGGGTGGGCTGAAAAACTGTTTTTT
CASSVTGWAEKLFF
>once|TRBJ1-2|NA|TRBV9
TGTGCCAGCAGCGGAGCGCACGGTCCTTATAACTATGGCTACACCTTC
CASSGAHGPYNYGYTF
>NA|TRBJ2-2|NA|TRBV9
TGTGCCAGCAGCGCCAGACAGAGCCGGAACACCGGGGAGCTGTTTTTT
CASSARQSRNTGELFF
>NA|TRBJ2-1|TRBD2|TRBV5-4
TGTGCCAGCAGCCTCCGGAGGCTAGCGGCCCTCGTAGGGGCGAATGAGCAGTTCTTC
CASSLRRLAALVGANEQFF
>NA|TRBJ1-4|TRBD1|TRBV2
TGTGCCAGCAGTACGGACAGGGGGCCATGGAATGAAAAACTGTTTTTT
CASSTDRGPWNEKLFF
>NA|TRBJ1-1|NA|TRBV10-3
TGTGCCATCAGTGTAGCGGGCCTCAACACTGAAGCTTTCTTT
CAISVAGLNTEAFF
>NA|TRBJ1-5|TRBD1|TRBV19
TGTGCCAGTAGTATAGATCGGGACAGGGCTTTGCATTTT
CASSIDRDRALHF
>NA|TRBJ2-1|TRBD2|TRBV6-5
TGTGCCACCAGCTCGGGACTAGCGGGTTATAATGAGCAGTTCTTC
CATSSGLAGYNEQFF
>NA|TRBJ1-1|TRBD1|TRBV28
TGTGCCAGCAGTCCCCCCAGGGGGCCTGTGGACGACACTGAAGCTTTCTTT
CASSPPRGPVDDTEAFF
>NA|TRBJ1-5|NA|TRBV6-4
TGTGCCAGCAGTGAACAGGAAGATCAGCCCCAGCATTTT
CASSEQEDQPQHF
>NA|TRBJ1-1|TRBD1|TRBV11-2
TGTGCCAGCAGCTCAGGGACAGGGTGGGACACTGAAGCTTTCTTT
CASSSGTGWDTEAFF
>NA|TRBJ2-5|NA|TRBV21-1
TGTGCCAGCATACCAGGGGCGCCCCCCGCCAGGTCCGGGGAGACCCAGTACTTC
CASIPGAPPARSGETQYF
>NA|TRBJ1-5|TRBD1|TRBV18
TGTGCCAGCTCACAAGAAAGGACAGGGGGCAATCAGCCCCAGCATTTT
CASSQERTGGNQPQHF
>NA|TRBJ1-5|NA|TRBV7-2
TGTGCCAGCAGCCGTTACAATCAGCCCCAGCATTTT
CASSRYNQPQHF
>NA|TRBJ2-3|TRBD2|TRBV5-7
TGTGCCAGCAGCTTACTAGCGGGAGCGGCCCCAGATACGCAGTATTTT
CASSLLAGAAPDTQYF
>NA|TRBJ2-1|NA|TRBV6-5
TGTGCCAGCAGTTTTAAGACTTATAACAATGAGCAGTTCTTC
CASSFKTYNNEQFF
>NA|TRBJ2-1|NA|TRBV5-1
TGCGCCAGCAGCGGCCCGGTGGGCGGGACTTACAATGAGCAGTTCTTC
CASSGPVGGTYNEQFF
>NA|TRBJ1-3|NA|TRBV29-1
TGCAGCGTTGCACAGGGAGTTGGAAACACCATATATTTT
CSVAQGVGNTIYF
>NA|TRBJ2-2|NA|TRBV19
TGTGCCAGTAGCAGGAACATGAACACCGGGGAGCTGTTTTTT
CASSRNMNTGELFF
>NA|TRBJ2-3|TRBD2|TRBV11-2
TGTGCCAGCAGCTTAACGGGGGGAGTTTTAGCAGATACGCAGTATTTT
CASSLTGGVLADTQYF
>once|TRBJ1-5|TRBD1|TRBV10-3
TGTGCCATCAGTGACACCGGGACAGGGGGAGGGCTGGGTCAGCCCCAGCATTTT
CAISDTGTGGGLGQPQHF
>NA|TRBJ2-3|NA|TRBV5-4
TGTGCCAGCAGTCAAGTTAGCGCAGATACGCAGTATTTT
CASSQVSADTQYF